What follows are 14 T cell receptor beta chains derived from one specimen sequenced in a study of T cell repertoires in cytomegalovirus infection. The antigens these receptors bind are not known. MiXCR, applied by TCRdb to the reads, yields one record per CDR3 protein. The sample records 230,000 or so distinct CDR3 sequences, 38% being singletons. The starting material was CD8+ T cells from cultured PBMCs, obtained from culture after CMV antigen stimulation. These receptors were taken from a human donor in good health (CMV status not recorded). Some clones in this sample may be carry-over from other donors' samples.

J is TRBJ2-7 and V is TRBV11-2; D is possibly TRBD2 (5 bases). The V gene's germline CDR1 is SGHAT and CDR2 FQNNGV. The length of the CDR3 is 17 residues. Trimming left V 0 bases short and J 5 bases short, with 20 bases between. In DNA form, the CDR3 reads TGTGCCAGCAGCTTAGATGGGGAGACGTTCAATGAGGACGAGCAGTACTTC. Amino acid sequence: CASSLDGETFNEDEQYF.

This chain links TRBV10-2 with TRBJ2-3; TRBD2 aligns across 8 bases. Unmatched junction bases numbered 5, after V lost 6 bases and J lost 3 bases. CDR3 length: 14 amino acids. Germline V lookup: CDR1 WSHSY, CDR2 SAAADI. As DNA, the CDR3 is TGCGCCAGCAGAGCCGGGACTAGAACAGATACGCAGTATTTT. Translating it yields CASRAGTRTDTQYF.

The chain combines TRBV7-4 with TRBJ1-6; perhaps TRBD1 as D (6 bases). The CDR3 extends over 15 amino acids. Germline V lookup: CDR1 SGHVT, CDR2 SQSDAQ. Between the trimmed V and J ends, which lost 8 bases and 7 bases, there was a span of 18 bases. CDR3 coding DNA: TGTGCCAGCCGGTCCGGGACATCAGGCAATTCACCCCTCCACTTT. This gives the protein CASRSGTSGNSPLHF.

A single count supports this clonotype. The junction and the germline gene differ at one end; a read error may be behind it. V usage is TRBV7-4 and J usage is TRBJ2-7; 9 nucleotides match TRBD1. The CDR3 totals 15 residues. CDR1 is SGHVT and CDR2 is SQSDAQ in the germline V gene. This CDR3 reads CARSDRYRGHYEHYF. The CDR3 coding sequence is TGTGCCAGAAGTGACCGGTACAGGGGGCACTACGAGCATTACTTC. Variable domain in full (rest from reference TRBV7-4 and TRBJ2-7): GAGVSQSPRYKVAKRGRDVALRCDSISGHVTLYWYRQTLGQGSEVLTYSQSDAQRDKSGRPSGRFSAERPERSVSTLKIQRTEQGDSAVYLCARSDRYRGHYEHYFGPGTRLTVT.

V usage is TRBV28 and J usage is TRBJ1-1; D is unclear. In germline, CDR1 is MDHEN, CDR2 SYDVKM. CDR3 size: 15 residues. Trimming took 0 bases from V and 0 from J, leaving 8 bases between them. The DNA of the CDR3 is TGTGCCAGCAGTTTATGGGGGTATGTGAACACTGAAGCTTTCTTT. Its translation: CASSLWGYVNTEAFF.

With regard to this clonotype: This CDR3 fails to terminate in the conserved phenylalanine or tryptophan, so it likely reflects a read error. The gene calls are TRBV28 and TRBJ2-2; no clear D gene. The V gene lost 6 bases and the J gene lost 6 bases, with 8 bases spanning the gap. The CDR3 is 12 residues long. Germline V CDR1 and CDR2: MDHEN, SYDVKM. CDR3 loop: CASSYGAGELFL. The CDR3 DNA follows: TGTGCCAGCAGCTATGGCGCCGGGGAGCTGTTTCTT.

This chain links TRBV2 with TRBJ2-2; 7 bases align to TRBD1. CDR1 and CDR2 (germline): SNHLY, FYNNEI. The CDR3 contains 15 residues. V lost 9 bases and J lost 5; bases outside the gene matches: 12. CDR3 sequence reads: CASSPTGKETGELFF. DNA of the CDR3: TGTGCCAGTTCACCGACAGGGAAGGAGACCGGGGAGCTGTTTTTT.

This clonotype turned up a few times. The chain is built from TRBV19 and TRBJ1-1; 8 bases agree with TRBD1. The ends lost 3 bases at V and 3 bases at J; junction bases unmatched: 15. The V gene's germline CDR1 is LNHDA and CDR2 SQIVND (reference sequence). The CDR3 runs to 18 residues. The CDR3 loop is CASSILTGDLWSYTEAFF. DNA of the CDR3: TGTGCCAGTAGTATCTTGACAGGGGATCTCTGGAGCTACACTGAAGCTTTCTTT. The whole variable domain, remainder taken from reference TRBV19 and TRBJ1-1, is DGGITQSPKYLFRKEGQNVTLSCEQNLNHDAMYWYRQDPGQGLRLIYYSQIVNDFQKGDIAEGYSVSREKKESFPLTVTSAQKNPTAFYLCASSILTGDLWSYTEAFFGQGTRLTVV.

For the CDR3, the DNA is TGTGCCAGTAGTATCGGACTAGCGGGAGGGGACGAGCAGTACTTC. It translates to CASSIGLAGGDEQYF. The gene calls are TRBV19 and TRBJ2-7, with TRBD2 matching over 15 bases. This CDR3 has 15 residues. Trimming cost V 3 bases and J 5 bases; bases outside gene matches: 2. Germline values: CDR1 LNHDA, CDR2 SQIVND (reference sequence).

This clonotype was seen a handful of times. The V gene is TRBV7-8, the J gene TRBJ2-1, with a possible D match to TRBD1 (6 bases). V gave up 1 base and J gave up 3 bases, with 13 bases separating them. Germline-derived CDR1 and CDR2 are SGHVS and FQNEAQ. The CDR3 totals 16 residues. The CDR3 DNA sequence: TGTGCCAGCAGCTTAGTTAAGGGGGACCTCTACAATGAGCAGTTCTTC. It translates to CASSLVKGDLYNEQFF.

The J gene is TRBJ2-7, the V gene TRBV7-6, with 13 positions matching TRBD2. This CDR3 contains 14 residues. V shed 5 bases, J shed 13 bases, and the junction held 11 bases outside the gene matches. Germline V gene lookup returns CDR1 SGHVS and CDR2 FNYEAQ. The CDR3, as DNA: TGTGCCAGCAGCCCTGGGACTAGCGGGGCCCCGGGATACTTC. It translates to CASSPGTSGAPGYF.

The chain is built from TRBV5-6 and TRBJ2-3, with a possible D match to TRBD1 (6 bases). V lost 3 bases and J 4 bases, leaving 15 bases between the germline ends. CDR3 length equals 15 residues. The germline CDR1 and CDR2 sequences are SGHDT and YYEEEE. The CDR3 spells CASSWPGTSADTQYF. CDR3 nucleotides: TGTGCCAGCAGCTGGCCGGGGACATCGGCAGATACGCAGTATTTT. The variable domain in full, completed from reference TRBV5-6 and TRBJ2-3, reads DAGVTQSPTHLIKTRGQQVTLRCSPKSGHDTVSWYQQALGQGPQFIFQYYEEEERQRGNFPDRFSGHQFPNYSSELNVNALLLGDSALYLCASSWPGTSADTQYFGPGTRLTVL.

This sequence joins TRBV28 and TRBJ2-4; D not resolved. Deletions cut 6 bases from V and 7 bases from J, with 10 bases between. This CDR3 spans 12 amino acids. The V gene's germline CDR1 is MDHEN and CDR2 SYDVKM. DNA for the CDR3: TGTGCCAGCAGGGGAAGTCAGAACATTCAGTACTTC. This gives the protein CASRGSQNIQYF.

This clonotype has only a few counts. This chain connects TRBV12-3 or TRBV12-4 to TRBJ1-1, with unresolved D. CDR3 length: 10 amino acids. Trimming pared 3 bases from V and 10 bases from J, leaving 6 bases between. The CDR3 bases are TGTGCCAGCAGTTTTCGGGGAGCTTTCTTT. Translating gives CASSFRGAFF.